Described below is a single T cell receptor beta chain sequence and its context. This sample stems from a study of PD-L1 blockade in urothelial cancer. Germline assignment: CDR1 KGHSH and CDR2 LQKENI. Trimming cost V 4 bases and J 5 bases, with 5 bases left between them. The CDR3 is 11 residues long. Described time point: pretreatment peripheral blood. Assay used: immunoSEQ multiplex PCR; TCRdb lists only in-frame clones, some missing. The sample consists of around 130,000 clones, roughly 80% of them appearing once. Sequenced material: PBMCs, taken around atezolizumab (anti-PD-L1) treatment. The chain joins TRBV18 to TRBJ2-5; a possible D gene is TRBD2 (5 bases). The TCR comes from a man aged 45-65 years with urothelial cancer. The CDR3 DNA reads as TGTGCCAGCTCACGCGGGGAGACCCAGTACTTC. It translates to CASSRGETQYF.